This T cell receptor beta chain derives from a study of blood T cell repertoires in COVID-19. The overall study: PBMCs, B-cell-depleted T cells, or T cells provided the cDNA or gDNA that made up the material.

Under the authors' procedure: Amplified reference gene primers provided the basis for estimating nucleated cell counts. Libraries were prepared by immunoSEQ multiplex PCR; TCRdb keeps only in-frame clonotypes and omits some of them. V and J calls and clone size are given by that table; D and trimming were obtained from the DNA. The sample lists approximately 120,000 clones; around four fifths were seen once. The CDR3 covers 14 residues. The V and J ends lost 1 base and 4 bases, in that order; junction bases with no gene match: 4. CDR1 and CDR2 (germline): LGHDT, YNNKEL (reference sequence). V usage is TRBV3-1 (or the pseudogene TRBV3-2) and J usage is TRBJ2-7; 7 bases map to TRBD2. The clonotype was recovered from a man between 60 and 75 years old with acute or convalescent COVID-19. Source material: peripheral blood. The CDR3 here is CASSQGEGLYEQYF. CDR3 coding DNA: TGTGCCAGCAGCCAAGGGGAGGGGTTATACGAGCAGTACTTC.